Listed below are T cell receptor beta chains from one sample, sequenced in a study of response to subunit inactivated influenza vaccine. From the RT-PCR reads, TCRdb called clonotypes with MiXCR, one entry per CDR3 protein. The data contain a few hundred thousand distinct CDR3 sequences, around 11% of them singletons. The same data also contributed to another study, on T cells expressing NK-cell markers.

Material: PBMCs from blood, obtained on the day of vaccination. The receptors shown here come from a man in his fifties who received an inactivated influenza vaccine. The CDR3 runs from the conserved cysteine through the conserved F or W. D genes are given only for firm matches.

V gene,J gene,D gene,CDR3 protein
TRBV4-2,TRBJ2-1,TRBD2,CASSQKTSGGTYNEQFF
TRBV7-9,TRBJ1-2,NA,CASSLALGGREGYTF
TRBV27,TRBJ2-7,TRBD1,CASSPRTGGPYEQYF
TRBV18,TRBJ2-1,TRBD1,CASSSSDRVREQFF
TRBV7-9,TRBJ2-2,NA,CASSPVEEAGELFF
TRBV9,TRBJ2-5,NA,CASSRVGAVPPQETQYF
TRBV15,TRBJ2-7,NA,CATSSVGLSYEQYF
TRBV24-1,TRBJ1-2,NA,CATSAQDYGYTF
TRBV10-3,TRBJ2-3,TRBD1,CAISEPSGTVGTQYF
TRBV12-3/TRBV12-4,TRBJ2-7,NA,CASSPSPTVSAGYF
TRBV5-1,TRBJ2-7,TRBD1,CASSLTGGKGGEQYF
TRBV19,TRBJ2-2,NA,CASSIPSAGELFF
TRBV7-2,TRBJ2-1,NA,CASSSQIGSYNEQFF
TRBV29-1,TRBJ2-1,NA,CSGARLRGNEQFF
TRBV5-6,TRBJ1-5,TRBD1,CASSTRTGMGNQPQHF
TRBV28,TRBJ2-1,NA,CASRPGRYYNEQFF
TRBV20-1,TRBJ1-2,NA,CSARPPGRGSTGYTF
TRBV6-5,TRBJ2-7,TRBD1,CASSYPGGAYEQYF
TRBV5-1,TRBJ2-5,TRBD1,CASSWLGQGQETQYF
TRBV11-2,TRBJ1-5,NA,CASSLDRRQPQHF
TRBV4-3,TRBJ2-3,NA,CASSLKVFAAETDTQYF
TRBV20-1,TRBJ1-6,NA,CSAMDSYNSPLHF
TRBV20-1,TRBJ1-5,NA,CSFWGQAPGLLNQPQHF
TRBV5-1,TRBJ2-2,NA,CASGREQDTGELFF
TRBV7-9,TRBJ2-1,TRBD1,CASLGQGVNEQFF
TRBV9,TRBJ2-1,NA,CASSVSPASPHRSSYNEQFF
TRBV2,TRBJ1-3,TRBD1,CASSEGQGNSGNTIYF
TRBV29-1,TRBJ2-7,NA,CSVEGQGLGEQYF
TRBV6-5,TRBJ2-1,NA,CASSFLRVTQNDEQFF
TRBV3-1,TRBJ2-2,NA,CASRLQGSGELFF
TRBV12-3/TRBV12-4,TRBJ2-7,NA,CASSLGNLEQYF
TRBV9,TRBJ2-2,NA,CASSVGGAGELFF
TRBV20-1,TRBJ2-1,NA,CSASFMAYNEQFF
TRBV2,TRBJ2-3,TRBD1,CASMKGQGPDTQYF
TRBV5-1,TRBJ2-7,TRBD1,CASSGQGGTYEQYF